One and the same sample provided the 17 T cell receptor beta chains below, sequenced in a study of T cells after yellow fever vaccination. TCRdb independently ran MiXCR on the 5' RACE reads; one entry per CDR3 protein. Here the sample spans just under 30,000 distinct CDR3 sequences, 5% to 6% being singletons. The sequenced sample was CD8+ T cells sorted from PBMCs, obtained 10 days after the yellow fever booster vaccination. These receptors originate from a man aged 30-40 years who received the YFV17D yellow fever vaccine.

This clonotype has ten or more counts. The CDR3 region has the DNA TGTGCCACCAGCAGAGAGAGGGGGACTGGCGAGTTCTTC. This translates into CATSRERGTGEFF. The gene calls are TRBV15 and TRBJ2-1; D possibly matches TRBD1 or TRBD2 (6 bases each). The V and J ends lost 0 bases and 14 bases respectively, with 14 bases between them. The CDR3 totals 13 residues. Germline V gene lookup returns CDR1 LNHNV and CDR2 YYDKDF (reference sequence).

This chain joins TRBV6-1 and TRBJ2-1; 7 nucleotides line up with TRBD2. Germline CDR1 MNHNS, CDR2 SASEGT. CDR3 length: 14 amino acids. J lost 8 bases, V lost 8 bases, and 12 bases had no gene match. This chain's CDR3 is CASLPGTNSDEQFF. The CDR3 DNA follows: TGTGCCAGCCTCCCGGGGACTAATTCCGATGAGCAGTTCTTC.

This clonotype was detected many times. V usage is TRBV12-3 or TRBV12-4 and J usage is TRBJ1-6; TRBD1 agrees at 7 bases. The CDR3 runs 14 residues. V dropped 4 bases and J dropped 12; count of bases not matched to a gene: 9. Written as DNA, the CDR3 is TGTGCCAGCAGTTATGGGACAGTGGGGGGACCCCTCCACTTT. It encodes CASSYGTVGGPLHF.

This clonotype appeared many times. The chain combines TRBV20-1 with TRBJ2-7; TRBD1 agrees at 8 bases. Unmatched junction bases numbered 3, after V lost 3 bases and J lost 2 bases. Germline loops: CDR1 DFQATT, CDR2 SNEGSKA (reference sequence). The CDR3 consists of 13 residues. The CDR3 DNA reads as TGCAGTGCTAGGGACAGGGAGACCTACGAGCAGTACTTC. It specifies CSARDRETYEQYF.

This clonotype came up many times. The chain is built from TRBV30 and TRBJ1-6, with 9 positions matching TRBD1. The germline V gene has CDR1 GTSNPN and CDR2 SVGIG (reference sequence). Trimming removed 4 bases from V and 9 bases from J; junction bases left unmatched: 7. There are 14 residues in the CDR3. The DNA for the CDR3 is TGTGCCTGGACCCCCGGACAGGGGAGTTCACCCCTCCACTTT. This encodes CAWTPGQGSSPLHF.

This clonotype was detected many times. V usage is TRBV27 and J usage is TRBJ2-7, with a possible D match to TRBD2 (5 bases). The germline V gene encodes CDR1 MNHEY and CDR2 SMNVEV (reference sequence). The CDR3 totals 17 residues. V lost 0 bases and J 2 bases, leaving 17 bases between the germline ends. The CDR3 DNA is TGTGCCAGCAGTTTATCCGCACCGGGATCCGACCCCTACGAGCAGTACTTC. Encoded protein: CASSLSAPGSDPYEQYF.

This clonotype was recorded many times. This chain connects TRBV27 to TRBJ2-7, with 10 bases lining up with TRBD2. V dropped 4 bases and J dropped 4; count of bases not matched to a gene: 10. This CDR3 spans 16 amino acids. CDR1 is MNHEY, CDR2 SMNVEV, per germline (reference sequence). CDR3 sequence: CASSSTSLAGVYEQYF. For the CDR3, the DNA is TGTGCCAGCAGTTCCACCTCCCTAGCGGGAGTATACGAGCAGTACTTC.

Ten or more counts support this clonotype. The chain carries TRBV6-2 or TRBV6-3 and TRBJ1-1; 8 bases map to TRBD1. CDR3 length equals 20 residues. J lost 1 base, V lost 2 bases, and 18 bases had no gene match. The germline CDR1 and CDR2 sequences are MNHEY and SVGEGT. The DNA for the CDR3 is TGTGCCAGCAGTTACCCAGAGACAGGGGAACCCAGACGTCAGAACACTGAAGCTTTCTTT. Translated, it gives CASSYPETGEPRRQNTEAFF.

The chain combines TRBV10-1 with TRBJ2-2; 7 bases agree with TRBD2. V was clipped by 0 bases and J by 1 base; unmatched bases: 2. This CDR3 has 16 amino acids. The germline gives CDR1 WNHNN, CDR2 SYGVQD (reference sequence). The DNA of the CDR3 is TGCGCCAGCAGTGAGTCGCCTAGCGGGAACACCGGGGAGCTGTTTTTT. It is translated as CASSESPSGNTGELFF.

This clonotype was detected ten times or more. The chain joins TRBV29-1 to TRBJ2-1; the D gene is possibly TRBD2 (6 bases). CDR3 size: 11 residues. Germline CDR1 and CDR2: SQVTM and ANQGSEA. V was shortened by 5 bases and J by 6 bases, with 8 bases between the two germline ends. CDR3 protein: CSVWRANEQFF. CDR3 sequence (DNA): TGCAGCGTTTGGAGGGCCAATGAGCAGTTCTTC.

Many counts were recorded for this clonotype. J is TRBJ2-1 and V is TRBV25-1, with no clear D. Germline V gene data show CDR1 as MGHDK and CDR2 as SYGVNS. CDR3 length: 14 amino acids. V dropped 4 bases and J dropped 8 bases, with 15 bases sitting between them. DNA of the CDR3: TGTGCCAGCAGTGGTGGAAGAGCTTATTATGAGCAGTTCTTC. Translation: CASSGGRAYYEQFF.

A few counts support this clonotype. The chain uses TRBV3-1 and TRBJ2-7; D uncertain. This CDR3 is built from 13 residues. The V gene's germline CDR1 is LGHDT and CDR2 YNNKEL (reference sequence). Trimming removed 6 bases from V and 4 bases from J, with 13 bases in between. In nucleotides, the CDR3 is TGTGCCAGCAGTGGCCAGCAAGGTTACGAGCAGTACTTC. Its protein is CASSGQQGYEQYF.

By frequency in the sample, this clonotype is medium-sized. The chain recombines TRBV20-1 with TRBJ2-1; 9 bases match TRBD2. CDR1 and CDR2 from the germline V gene are DFQATT and SNEGSKA (reference sequence). J was trimmed by 4 bases and V by 3 bases; bases with no gene match: 19. CDR3 length: 19 amino acids. The chain's CDR3 is CSARVGYEREVRVYNEQFF. In DNA form, the CDR3 reads TGCAGTGCTAGGGTGGGGTATGAGCGGGAGGTCCGAGTATACAATGAGCAGTTCTTC.

There are many counts of this clonotype. The genes are TRBV11-3 and TRBJ2-1, with D possibly TRBD1 on 8 matching bases. The V end was cut by 5 bases, the J end by 5 bases, with 16 bases between. The germline gives CDR1 SGHNT, CDR2 YENEEA. The CDR3 length is 15 residues. CDR3 bases: TGTGCCAGCAGCCAACAGGGGGGGTCCCACAATGAGCAGTTCTTC. Its protein product is CASSQQGGSHNEQFF.

This clonotype was detected many times. A junction boundary mismatches the germline segment, possibly from a read error. The J gene is TRBJ2-7, the V gene TRBV5-5; no firm D call. The CDR3 runs to 12 residues. Germline CDR1 and CDR2: SGHKS and YYEKEE (reference sequence). Written as DNA, the CDR3 is TGTGCCAGCAGCTTGCCCTCCCACGAGCAGTACTTC. This sequence encodes CASSLPSHEQYF.

There are many counts of this clonotype. V and J are TRBV27 and TRBJ2-5, with 8 nucleotides matching TRBD1. The CDR3 length is 14 residues. Germline V gene data show CDR1 as MNHEY and CDR2 as SMNVEV (reference sequence). Losses at the gene ends were 5 bases for V and 2 bases for J; bases not matched to a gene: 4. CDR3 residues: CASSPHRGQETQYF. In DNA, the CDR3 is TGTGCCAGCAGTCCACACAGGGGGCAAGAGACCCAGTACTTC.

In this sample, this clonotype turned up many times. V is TRBV6-2 or TRBV6-3 and J is TRBJ2-7, with D possibly being TRBD2 (6 bases). This CDR3 has 14 residues. Germline V lookup: CDR1 MNHEY, CDR2 SVGEGT. Trimming stripped 5 bases from V and 1 base from J, with 12 bases between. The CDR3 nucleotides read TGTGCCAGCAGTCCGGGACTCGTATCCTACGAGCAGTACTTC. Amino acid sequence: CASSPGLVSYEQYF.